A single sample gave rise to the 32 T cell receptor beta chains below, sequenced in a study of Ad26.COV2.S vaccination and SARS-CoV-2 variants. Assay used: immunoSEQ multiplex PCR; TCRdb lists only in-frame clones, some missing. The sample lists approximately 400,000 clones; around 84% were seen once. Treatment noted: over 15 received Ad26.COV2.S at low or high dose, single or two shots; 5 received placebo; per-sample allocation not given. After the first vaccine or placebo injection, samples were drawn on day 63. This specimen was peripheral blood, taken in a trial of Ad26.COV2.S vaccine versus placebo. Receptors originate from a person aged 18-65 years who received the Ad26.COV2.S COVID-19 vaccine or a placebo.

This rearrangement joins TRBV5-1 to TRBJ1-2, with 8 bases that match TRBD1. Germline-derived CDR1 and CDR2 are SGHRS and YFSETQ. The CDR3 totals 16 residues. V trimming: 1 base; J trimming: 8 bases; junction bases outside the gene matches: 13. The CDR3 protein is CASSLTGTGRPEGYTF. In DNA form, the CDR3 reads TGCGCCAGCAGCTTGACCGGGACAGGCCGACCCGAGGGCTACACCTTC.

This clone occurred once. The V call is TRBV5-6, the J call TRBJ2-7; 7 bases agree with TRBD1. V shed 0 bases and J 1 base; nucleotides not matched to a gene: 7. The CDR3 totals 16 residues. Germline V gene lookup returns CDR1 SGHDT and CDR2 YYEEEE. The CDR3 reads CASSLVGADRSYEQYF. The CDR3, as DNA: TGTGCCAGCAGCTTGGTTGGCGCGGACAGGTCCTACGAGCAGTACTTC.

V and J are TRBV9 and TRBJ2-5; the match to TRBD2 covers 7 bases. Germline CDR1 SGDLS, CDR2 YYNGEE. Trimming took 4 bases from V and 4 from J; bases not matched to a gene: 10. This CDR3 contains 15 residues. Here the CDR3 DNA reads TGTGCCAGCAGCCCGACCAGCGGCGGGGGAGAGACCCAGTACTTC. Translating gives CASSPTSGGGETQYF.

Only a few counts were recorded for this clone. The V and J genes are TRBV19 and TRBJ2-1; D may be TRBD2 (7 bases). CDR3 length: 15 amino acids. Trimming left V 7 bases short and J 3 bases short, with 16 bases between. From germline, CDR1 is LNHDA and CDR2 SQIVND (reference sequence). The DNA for the CDR3 is TGTGCCAGTACCATACAGGGAGGGCTCTACAATGAGCAGTTCTTC. Encoded protein: CASTIQGGLYNEQFF.

This chain uses TRBV10-1 with TRBJ1-3, with D possibly matching TRBD1 (5 bases). Germline V gives CDR1 WNHNN, CDR2 SYGVQD (reference sequence). The CDR3 runs 14 residues. V was clipped by 4 bases and J by 2 bases, with 9 bases between them. This CDR3 reads CASSAAGTGNTIYF. DNA for the CDR3: TGCGCCAGCAGTGCAGCAGGGACTGGAAACACCATATATTTT.

J is TRBJ2-1 and V is TRBV9; TRBD2 aligns across 8 bases. Trimming at V came to 4 bases and at J to 2 bases, leaving 2 bases not matched to a gene. Germline V gene data show CDR1 as SGDLS and CDR2 as YYNGEE. This CDR3 region has 14 residues. In DNA form, the CDR3 reads TGTGCCAGCAGCACGGGGGGGGCCTACAATGAGCAGTTCTTC. It specifies CASSTGGAYNEQFF.

This clone appeared many times. Other nucleotide sequences in the sample specify the same CDR3. This chain joins TRBV25-1 and TRBJ2-7, with D hard to call. This CDR3 is 12 amino acids long. V was cut by 2 bases and J by 4 bases, with 6 bases left in between. The V gene's germline CDR1 is MGHDK and CDR2 SYGVNS. The CDR3 DNA reads TGTGCCAGCAGTGAAAGCTCGTACGAGCAGTACTTC. It codes for CASSESSYEQYF.

This chain uses TRBV3-1 (or the pseudogene TRBV3-2) with TRBJ2-3; TRBD2 agrees at 8 bases. Germline V CDR1 and CDR2: LGHDT, YNNKEL (reference sequence). This CDR3 spans 15 amino acids. V shed 4 bases, J shed 6 bases, and the junction held 9 bases outside the gene matches. CDR3 nucleotide sequence: TGTGCCAGCAGCCCCCGGGGGGGCCTCGGTGATACGCAGTATTTT. It is translated as CASSPRGGLGDTQYF.

The V call is TRBV7-2, the J call TRBJ2-7; D is ambiguous. V gave up 2 bases and J gave up 1 base, with 12 bases separating them. The CDR3 contains 15 residues. CDR1 and CDR2 from the germline V gene are SGHTA and FQGNSA. The CDR3 coding sequence is TGTGCCAGCAGCTTAAGTAGTGTTTTTTCCTACGAGCAGTACTTC. It encodes CASSLSSVFSYEQYF.

The chain has TRBV19 and TRBJ2-1; the D gene is possibly TRBD1 (6 bases). Germline values: CDR1 LNHDA, CDR2 SQIVND (reference sequence). The CDR3 loop spans 11 amino acids. The germline V and J ends were trimmed by 3 bases and 14 bases, with 11 bases remaining between them. The CDR3 loop is CASSITGLKFF. The CDR3 DNA reads as TGTGCCAGTAGTATTACAGGGCTCAAGTTCTTC.

The chain uses TRBV12-2 and TRBJ2-5; the table assigns TRBD2, which was not confirmed against the DNA. TRBV12-2 is shown as a pseudogene. The CDR3 covers 17 residues. The CDR3 nucleotides read TGTGCAAGTCGCCCACGAAGAGTGGGGGGGACCCAAGAGACCCAGTACTTC. Amino acid sequence: CASRPRRVGGTQETQYF.

CDR3 nucleotides: TGTGCCAGCAGTATAGCGGGACGGGGGGAAGAGACCCAGTACTTC. Protein product: CASSIAGRGEETQYF. The chain uses TRBV28 and TRBJ2-5; 8 bases fit TRBD2. CDR1 and CDR2 (germline): MDHEN, SYDVKM. The CDR3 sequence is 15 residues long. V lost 5 bases to trimming and J lost 3 bases; unmatched junction nucleotides: 8.

The rearrangement uses TRBV11-2 and TRBJ2-3; 8 nucleotides match TRBD1. The CDR3 covers 17 residues. The trim removed 1 base at V and 1 base at J, leaving 7 bases unmatched. The germline V gene encodes CDR1 SGHAT and CDR2 FQNNGV. The CDR3 nucleotides are TGTGCCAGCAGCTTAGGCATGACAGGGGCCCGCACAGATACGCAGTATTTT. The encoded protein is CASSLGMTGARTDTQYF.

The chain recombines TRBV3-1 (or the pseudogene TRBV3-2) with TRBJ2-5; D gene uncertain. The CDR3 covers 16 residues. V dropped 0 bases and J dropped 5 bases, with 16 bases sitting between them. Germline CDR1 reads LGHDT; CDR2 reads YNNKEL (reference sequence). CDR3: CASSQDRLDFSETQYF. The DNA for the CDR3 is TGTGCCAGCAGCCAAGATCGGCTAGACTTCAGTGAGACCCAGTACTTC.

This clone was counted a single time. The chain couples TRBV7-2 to TRBJ1-4; D is unclear. V lost 0 bases and J lost 3, with 2 bases in between. Germline CDR1 is SGHTA and CDR2 is FQGNSA. This CDR3 spans 13 amino acids. CDR3 sequence (DNA): TGTGCCAGCAGCTTAGCTCCTAATGAAAAACTGTTTTTT. It yields the protein CASSLAPNEKLFF.

The rearrangement joins TRBV25-1 to TRBJ2-1; D is unresolved. This CDR3 is 16 amino acids long. V lost 0 bases to trimming and J lost 5 bases, with 14 bases between them. CDR1 and CDR2 (germline): MGHDK, SYGVNS. This CDR3 reads CASSEYSWYYHNEQFF. The CDR3 coding sequence is TGTGCCAGCAGTGAATACTCGTGGTACTACCACAATGAGCAGTTCTTC.

The table lists this clone with a few counts. The chain combines TRBV5-1 with TRBJ2-4; 11 positions match TRBD2. The CDR3 has 16 residues. Germline-derived CDR1 and CDR2 are SGHRS and YFSETQ. V shed 5 bases and J 6 bases; nucleotides not matched to a gene: 10. The CDR3 region has the DNA TGCGCCAGCAGTCAGGCCCTAACTAGCGGGAGAAACATTCAGTACTTC. Its translation: CASSQALTSGRNIQYF. The variable domain in full, completed from reference TRBV5-1 and TRBJ2-4, reads KAGVTQTPRYLIKTRGQQVTLSCSPISGHRSVSWYQQTPGQGLQFLFEYFSETQRNKGNFPGRFSGRQFSNSRSEMNVSTLELGDSALYLCASSQALTSGRNIQYFGAGTRLSVL.

This rearrangement joins TRBV19 to TRBJ2-2; 7 bases fit TRBD1. CDR1 and CDR2 from the germline V gene are LNHDA and SQIVND (reference sequence). The ends lost 6 bases at V and 3 bases at J; junction bases unmatched: 7. CDR3 length: 15 residues. CDR3 DNA: TGTGCCAGTAGACATTGGGACAGAGACACCGGGGAGCTGTTTTTT. Its protein product is CASRHWDRDTGELFF.

This clone occurred a few times. This rearrangement joins TRBV7-2 to TRBJ2-7; 9 bases match TRBD1. The length of the CDR3 is 14 residues. CDR1 and CDR2 (germline): SGHTA, FQGNSA. V shed 7 bases and J 4 bases; nucleotides not matched to a gene: 8. The CDR3 sequence: CASNPGQGWYEQYF. CDR3 DNA: TGTGCCAGCAACCCCGGACAGGGGTGGTACGAGCAGTACTTC.

This rearrangement joins TRBV5-1 to TRBJ2-3; D is possibly TRBD2 (5 bases). Germline CDR1 and CDR2: SGHRS and YFSETQ. This CDR3 is built from 15 residues. Trimming stripped 1 base from V and 0 bases from J, with 9 bases between. The CDR3 protein is CASSLFSASTDTQYF. CDR3 nucleotides: TGCGCCAGCAGCTTGTTTAGCGCAAGCACAGATACGCAGTATTTT.

The J gene is TRBJ2-5, the V gene TRBV5-6; D may be TRBD1 or TRBD2 (6 bases each). V lost 0 bases, J lost 5 bases, and 20 bases lay in between. Looked up from germline, CDR1 is SGHDT and CDR2 is YYEEEE. This CDR3 comprises 17 residues. The CDR3 DNA reads TGTGCCAGCAGCTTGGCCTTTTTAGGGGGGTTAGTGGAGACCCAGTACTTC. It is translated as CASSLAFLGGLVETQYF.

This clone appeared once. J is TRBJ1-2 and V is TRBV6-2 or TRBV6-3; 7 positions match TRBD1. The CDR3 consists of 18 residues. Unmatched junction bases numbered 17, after V lost 5 bases and J lost 2 bases. Germline CDR1 reads MNHEY; CDR2 reads SVGEGT. CDR3 coding DNA: TGTGCCAGCAGTAAGGGGGCCCGGACAGACCAAAAAAACTATGGCTACACCTTC. Amino acid sequence: CASSKGARTDQKNYGYTF.

This sequence joins TRBV5-1 and TRBJ1-4; D remains ambiguous. The germline V gene encodes CDR1 SGHRS and CDR2 YFSETQ. This CDR3 is built from 13 residues. V was shortened by 5 bases and J by 5 bases, with 10 bases between the two germline ends. The CDR3 spells CASSRQANEKLFF. The CDR3 DNA sequence: TGCGCCAGCAGTAGGCAAGCAAATGAAAAACTGTTTTTT.

This rearrangement joins TRBV5-4 to TRBJ2-1, with a possible D match to TRBD2 (6 bases). The CDR3 consists of 11 residues. Deletions cut 4 bases from V and 10 bases from J, with 9 bases between. The germline gives CDR1 SGHNT, CDR2 YYREEE (reference sequence). Here the CDR3 DNA reads TGTGCCAGCAGCGAAGGAGGGGAGCAGTTCTTC. Translation: CASSEGGEQFF.

In this sample, this clone turned up a few times. The rearrangement uses TRBV19 and TRBJ2-7, with TRBD1 identical over 7 bases. The CDR3 sequence is 13 residues long. After removal of 3 bases from V and 6 bases from J, the junction contained 5 bases not matched to a gene. Germline loops: CDR1 LNHDA, CDR2 SQIVND (reference sequence). The CDR3, as DNA: TGTGCCAGTAGTATGTGGCAGGGGGTCGAGCAGTACTTC. It specifies CASSMWQGVEQYF.

V is TRBV3-1 (or the pseudogene TRBV3-2) and J is TRBJ2-1, with TRBD2 identical over 9 bases. Germline CDR1 reads LGHDT; CDR2 reads YNNKEL (reference sequence). Trimming at V came to 3 bases and at J to 9 bases, leaving 3 bases not matched to a gene. The CDR3 sequence is 13 residues long. CDR3 sequence reads: CASSQASGVEQFF. The CDR3 nucleotides read TGTGCCAGCAGCCAGGCTAGCGGGGTTGAGCAGTTCTTC.

The V gene is TRBV30, the J gene TRBJ2-2, with 9 bases that match TRBD2. This CDR3 spans 14 amino acids. CDR1 and CDR2 from the germline V gene are GTSNPN and SVGIG (reference sequence). Trimming cost V 6 bases and J 0 bases; bases outside gene matches: 2. CDR3 region: CACGTSTNTGELFF. The CDR3 nucleotides read TGTGCCTGCGGGACTAGCACGAACACCGGGGAGCTGTTTTTT.

The chain carries TRBV5-6 and TRBJ1-6; D is possibly TRBD1 (5 bases). Trimming removed 4 bases at V and 6 bases at J, with 14 bases between. The CDR3 is 15 residues long. Looked up from germline, CDR1 is SGHDT and CDR2 is YYEEEE. The CDR3 loop is CASSAKRQSNSPLHF. The CDR3 DNA follows: TGTGCCAGCAGCGCGAAGAGACAGTCTAATTCACCCCTCCACTTT.

V is TRBV19 and J is TRBJ1-1; possible D gene TRBD1, 5 bases. Germline V gives CDR1 LNHDA, CDR2 SQIVND (reference sequence). Trimming pared 3 bases from V and 4 bases from J, leaving 12 bases between. The CDR3 consists of 14 residues. In DNA, the CDR3 is TGTGCCAGTAGTATCCTCGGTGGGGCCACTGAAGCTTTCTTT. Translated: CASSILGGATEAFF. Full variable domain (outside the CDR3, taken from reference TRBV19 and TRBJ1-1): DGGITQSPKYLFRKEGQNVTLSCEQNLNHDAMYWYRQDPGQGLRLIYYSQIVNDFQKGDIAEGYSVSREKKESFPLTVTSAQKNPTAFYLCASSILGGATEAFFGQGTRLTVV.

The chain joins TRBV7-8 to TRBJ2-7; D is uncertain. The germline gives CDR1 SGHVS, CDR2 FQNEAQ. Trimming shortened V by 5 bases and J by 0 bases, and 8 bases separated the two germline ends. The CDR3 is 13 amino acids. CDR3 in amino acids: CASSPDDSYEQYF. The CDR3 nucleotides are TGTGCCAGCAGCCCAGACGACTCCTACGAGCAGTACTTC.

The chain links TRBV7-2 to TRBJ2-5; the D is unclear. The V end lost 1 base, the J end lost 4 bases, and 16 bases lay between the germline ends. The CDR3 sequence is 16 residues long. The germline V gene has CDR1 SGHTA and CDR2 FQGNSA. CDR3 residues: CASSLGKNWFRETQYF. The CDR3 DNA reads as TGTGCCAGCAGCTTAGGAAAAAACTGGTTTAGAGAGACCCAGTACTTC. The full variable domain, its missing parts supplied by reference TRBV7-2 and TRBJ2-5, is GAGVSQSPSNKVTEKGKDVELRCDPISGHTALYWYRQSLGQGLEFLIYFQGNSAPDKSGLPSDRFSAERTGGSVSTLTIQRTQQEDSAVYLCASSLGKNWFRETQYFGPGTRLLVL.

This chain links TRBV19 with TRBJ2-3; 11 bases are shared with TRBD2. Losses at the gene ends were 5 bases for V and 3 bases for J; bases not matched to a gene: 10. The CDR3 is 17 residues long. Germline CDR1 is LNHDA and CDR2 is SQIVND (reference sequence). CDR3 sequence reads: CASSSRGTSGSTDTQYF. In nucleotides, the CDR3 is TGTGCCAGTAGTTCCCGAGGGACTAGCGGATCGACAGATACGCAGTATTTT.